The 30 T cell receptor beta chains below come from one sample, sequenced in a study of OX40 agonist ivuxolimab in advanced cancers. Method: immunoSEQ multiplex PCR; TCRdb's copy keeps in-frame clones and lacks some. The data hold tens of thousands of clones, with about nine tenths observed a single time. The source was CD4+ or CD8+ T cells sorted from blood, collected in a trial of the OX40 agonist ivuxolimab. The source is an adult with an advanced solid tumor such as melanoma, head and neck, liver or kidney cancer.

The V and J genes are TRBV28 and TRBJ2-7; D is undetermined. V was cut by 8 bases and J by 1 base, with 21 bases left in between. This CDR3 is 16 amino acids long. CDR1 MDHEN and CDR2 SYDVKM come from the germline V gene. The CDR3 coding sequence is TGTGCCAGCCCCTGTTTAGGGTGTTTGCGGTCCTACGAGCAGTACTTC. Protein: CASPCLGCLRSYEQYF.

The chain joins TRBV28 to TRBJ1-2, with D perhaps matching TRBD1 (6 bases). CDR3 length: 12 amino acids. Germline V lookup: CDR1 MDHEN, CDR2 SYDVKM. V was cut by 2 bases and J by 6 bases, with 7 bases left in between. The DNA for the CDR3 is TGTGCCAGCAGTTTACGGGGGCATGGCTACACCTTC. Protein product: CASSLRGHGYTF.

J is TRBJ2-7 and V is TRBV7-2; no firm D call. Trimming stripped 1 base from V and 3 bases from J, with 10 bases between. Germline loops: CDR1 SGHTA, CDR2 FQGNSA. The CDR3 totals 14 residues. CDR3 nucleotide sequence: TGTGCCAGCAGCTTAGTGGTAGGAATCTACGAGCAGTACTTC. This encodes CASSLVVGIYEQYF. Complete variable domain (other parts from reference TRBV7-2 and TRBJ2-7): GAGVSQSPSNKVTEKGKDVELRCDPISGHTALYWYRQSLGQGLEFLIYFQGNSAPDKSGLPSDRFSAERTGGSVSTLTIQRTQQEDSAVYLCASSLVVGIYEQYFGPGTRLTVT.

The CDR3 coding sequence is TGTGCTAGCGGGACAGGGACGGGTCGAGGGGGGGAGACCCAGTACTTC. Amino acid sequence: CASGTGTGRGGETQYF. This chain uses TRBV7-7 with TRBJ2-5, with D possibly matching TRBD1 (9 bases). CDR1 SSHAT and CDR2 FNYEAQ come from the germline V gene (reference sequence). The CDR3 is 16 amino acids.

DNA of the CDR3: TGTGCCATCACCGGACTAGCGGGAGAGGGGGCCGAGCAGTACTTC. Its protein product is CAITGLAGEGAEQYF. The V call is TRBV10-3, the J call TRBJ2-7; 13 bases agree with TRBD2. Trimming at V came to 7 bases and at J to 6 bases, leaving 9 bases not matched to a gene. Germline CDR1 ENHRY, CDR2 SYGVKD. This CDR3 has 15 amino acids.

This clone turned up a few times. The chain couples TRBV14 to TRBJ2-5, with TRBD1 matching 8 bases. V trimming: 4 bases; J trimming: 4 bases; junction bases outside the gene matches: 5. Germline V gene sequence: CDR1 SGHDN, CDR2 FVKESK. This CDR3 spans 14 amino acids. The CDR3 spells CASSLRQGSETQYF. In DNA form, the CDR3 reads TGTGCCAGCAGCCTCCGACAGGGGTCAGAGACCCAGTACTTC.

The chain has TRBV28 and TRBJ2-3; D remains ambiguous. The germline gives CDR1 MDHEN, CDR2 SYDVKM. This CDR3 is 13 amino acids long. Trimming removed 4 bases from V and 0 bases from J, with 5 bases in between. The CDR3 here is CASSWASTDTQYF. The CDR3, as DNA: TGTGCCAGCAGTTGGGCTAGCACAGATACGCAGTATTTT.

This clone occurred once. The rearrangement uses TRBV7-2 and TRBJ2-7, with 9 bases lining up with TRBD2. The CDR3 covers 14 residues. Germline assignment: CDR1 SGHTA and CDR2 FQGNSA. V trimming: 3 bases; J trimming: 3 bases; junction bases outside the gene matches: 3. The CDR3 DNA sequence: TGTGCCAGCAGCTTTGGTAGCGGGAGCTACGAGCAGTACTTC. It translates to CASSFGSGSYEQYF.

The chain couples TRBV11-3 to TRBJ2-7; D unresolved. The CDR3 has 14 amino acids. V lost 7 bases, J lost 1 base, and 14 bases lay in between. Germline V gives CDR1 SGHNT, CDR2 YENEEA. The CDR3 DNA sequence: TGTGCCAGCACCAAGAGGTCTCGGTCCTACGAGCAGTACTTC. Its translation is CASTKRSRSYEQYF. Full variable domain (rest looked up from reference TRBV11-3 and TRBJ2-7): EAGVVQSPRYKIIEKKQPVAFWCNPISGHNTLYWYLQNLGQGPELLIRYENEEAVDDSQLPKDRFSAERLKGVDSTLKIQPAELGDSAVYLCASTKRSRSYEQYFGPGTRLTVT.

The rearrangement links TRBV7-2 to TRBJ1-2, with unresolved D. The CDR3 has 12 amino acids. Germline values: CDR1 SGHTA, CDR2 FQGNSA. V was cut by 5 bases and J by 12 bases, with 16 bases left in between. The CDR3 nucleotides read TGTGCCAGCAGCCCGCCTGGACGGTGGAACACCTTC. This translates into CASSPPGRWNTF.

The gene calls are TRBV4-1 and TRBJ2-7; D is unresolved. The CDR3 contains 15 residues. Germline V gene lookup returns CDR1 MGHRA and CDR2 YSYEKL. Trimming shortened V by 4 bases and J by 2 bases, and 15 bases separated the two germline ends. CDR3 loop: CASSPQELPPYEQYF. In DNA form, the CDR3 reads TGCGCCAGCAGCCCACAAGAACTACCCCCCTACGAGCAGTACTTC.

This chain links TRBV2 with TRBJ2-5; 7 nucleotides match TRBD1. The CDR3 runs 13 residues. The J segment lost 5 bases and the V segment lost 8 bases, leaving 8 bases of the junction unmatched. Per the germline V gene, CDR1 is SNHLY and CDR2 is FYNNEI. The CDR3 region is CASGGQIGETQYF. For the CDR3, the DNA is TGTGCCAGCGGGGGACAGATTGGGGAGACCCAGTACTTC.

The chain recombines TRBV10-2 with TRBJ1-2; D might be TRBD1 (5 bases). From germline, CDR1 is WSHSY and CDR2 SAAADI. V was pared by 0 bases and J by 5 bases, with 13 bases between. CDR3 length equals 15 residues. CDR3 DNA sequence: TGCGCCAGCAGTGAGTCAGTTAGCAGGGCGTATGGCTACACCTTC. Amino acid sequence: CASSESVSRAYGYTF.

The chain uses TRBV6-5 and TRBJ1-1; D not certain. Trimming left V 0 bases short and J 3 bases short, with 11 bases between. Germline CDR1 is MNHEY and CDR2 is SVGAGI. The CDR3 sequence is 15 residues long. CDR3 coding DNA: TGTGCCAGCAGTTACTCGGGGAGGTCTGACACTGAAGCTTTCTTT. Translation gives CASSYSGRSDTEAFF.

As DNA, the CDR3 is TGCGCCAGCAGCTTATCAGGGGGCAACAATCAGCCCCAGCATTTT. Translation: CASSLSGGNNQPQHF. The rearrangement links TRBV5-1 to TRBJ1-5; 8 nucleotides agree with TRBD1. This CDR3 has 15 residues. V was clipped by 2 bases and J by 3 bases; unmatched bases: 4. CDR1 and CDR2 from the germline V gene are SGHRS and YFSETQ. Full variable domain (remainder filled in from reference TRBV5-1 and TRBJ1-5): KAGVTQTPRYLIKTRGQQVTLSCSPISGHRSVSWYQQTPGQGLQFLFEYFSETQRNKGNFPGRFSGRQFSNSRSEMNVSTLELGDSALYLCASSLSGGNNQPQHFGDGTRLSIL.

This clone was detected only a few times. The chain combines TRBV2 with TRBJ1-2, with D unresolved. CDR3 length equals 11 residues. V lost 2 bases and J lost 7, with 5 bases in between. Per germline, CDR1 SNHLY and CDR2 FYNNEI. CDR3 amino acids: CASSEFGGYTF. In nucleotides, the CDR3 is TGTGCCAGCAGTGAATTCGGTGGCTACACCTTC.

The chain is built from TRBV2 and TRBJ2-5, with TRBD2 as a possible D gene (6 bases). The CDR3 has 12 residues. V gave up 8 bases and J gave up 6 bases, with 13 bases separating them. CDR1 is SNHLY, CDR2 FYNNEI, per germline. The CDR3 spells CASGGTGKTQYF. CDR3 DNA sequence: TGTGCCAGCGGGGGGACGGGGAAGACCCAGTACTTC.

V gene TRBV28 combines with J gene TRBJ2-5; TRBD2 is a possible D gene (5 bases). Germline V CDR1 and CDR2: MDHEN, SYDVKM. V was pared by 5 bases and J by 4 bases, with 17 bases between. This CDR3 contains 15 residues. CDR3: CASSRTFGGGETQYF. The CDR3 DNA is TGTGCCAGCAGTAGAACTTTCGGCGGAGGAGAGACCCAGTACTTC.

The chain employs TRBV7-9 and TRBJ1-1; 7 bases line up with TRBD1. J was trimmed by 3 bases and V by 2 bases; bases with no gene match: 0. From germline, CDR1 is SEHNR and CDR2 FQNEAQ (reference sequence). CDR3 length: 13 residues. CDR3 in amino acids: CASSLTGDTEAFF. CDR3 bases: TGTGCCAGCAGCTTAACAGGGGACACTGAAGCTTTCTTT.

As regards this clone: Other DNA sequences from this sample encode an identical CDR3 as well. Written as DNA, the CDR3 is TGTGCCAGCAGCTCGGGACAGAGGAACACTGAAGCTTTCTTT. This codes for CASSSGQRNTEAFF. The V call is TRBV11-3, the J call TRBJ1-1; TRBD1 aligns across 7 bases. Germline V gene data show CDR1 as SGHNT and CDR2 as YENEEA. This CDR3 spans 14 amino acids. J gave up 1 base and V 4 bases, and 3 bases lay outside the gene matches.

The V gene is TRBV18, the J gene TRBJ1-6; 8 nucleotides agree with TRBD1. CDR1 KGHSH and CDR2 LQKENI come from the germline V gene. The CDR3 is 14 residues long. Unmatched junction bases numbered 2, after V lost 3 bases and J lost 7 bases. CDR3 DNA sequence: TGTGCCAGCTCACCCGGACAGGGAAATTCACCCCTCCACTTT. This encodes CASSPGQGNSPLHF.

The rearrangement links TRBV4-3 to TRBJ1-6, with D maybe TRBD1 (5 bases). The V gene's germline CDR1 is LGHNA and CDR2 YSLEER. There are 16 residues in the CDR3. The germline V and J ends were trimmed by 0 bases and 8 bases, with 14 bases remaining between them. CDR3 bases: TGCGCCAGCAGCCAAGATGTCGGCAGGGAGGATTCACCCCTCCACTTT. Encoded protein: CASSQDVGREDSPLHF.

This clone was found once. CDR3 DNA sequence: TGTGCCAGCAGCTTAGGTGCAGGGGGCGGCTATGGCTACACCTTC. Encoded protein: CASSLGAGGGYGYTF. V gene TRBV7-9 combines with J gene TRBJ1-2, with TRBD1 matching over 8 bases. Germline V gene sequence: CDR1 SEHNR, CDR2 FQNEAQ (reference sequence). Trimming at V came to 1 base and at J to 4 bases, leaving 5 bases not matched to a gene. There are 15 residues in the CDR3.

This clone was detected a few times. The chain couples TRBV5-1 to TRBJ2-7; no firm D call. The CDR3 contains 15 residues. V was shortened by 0 bases and J by 2 bases, with 12 bases between the two germline ends. Germline lookup yields CDR1 SGHRS and CDR2 YFSETQ. Written as DNA, the CDR3 is TGCGCCAGCAGCTTGGATAGCATGGGCCCCTACGAGCAGTACTTC. Translating gives CASSLDSMGPYEQYF.

This chain joins TRBV2 and TRBJ1-5; D is perhaps TRBD1 (6 bases). The ends were cut back, 1 base at V and 9 bases at J, with 7 bases in the middle. This CDR3 comprises 12 residues. CDR1 and CDR2 (germline): SNHLY, FYNNEI. CDR3 bases: TGTGCCAGCAGTGAAGAGGGGGGGCCCCAGCATTTT. Residues: CASSEEGGPQHF.

V usage is TRBV7-2 and J usage is TRBJ2-7; TRBD1 aligns across 7 bases. J was trimmed by 4 bases and V by 6 bases; bases with no gene match: 9. Germline V gene lookup returns CDR1 SGHTA and CDR2 FQGNSA. CDR3 length: 14 amino acids. DNA of the CDR3: TGTGCCAGCAGATCCGGACAGGTCGGATACGAGCAGTACTTC. It is translated as CASRSGQVGYEQYF.

The chain is built from TRBV28 and TRBJ1-3; 7 bases line up with TRBD1. The CDR3 length is 16 residues. In germline, CDR1 is MDHEN, CDR2 SYDVKM. V trimming: 6 bases; J trimming: 4 bases; junction bases outside the gene matches: 12. The CDR3 nucleotides are TGTGCCAGCAGGGGCGGGCAGGGGGTAGGCGGAAACACCATATATTTT. Translated, it gives CASRGGQGVGGNTIYF. Full variable domain (outside the CDR3, taken from reference TRBV28 and TRBJ1-3): DVKVTQSSRYLVKRTGEKVFLECVQDMDHENMFWYRQDPGLGLRLIYFSYDVKMKEKGDIPEGYSVSREKKERFSLILESASTNQTSMYLCASRGGQGVGGNTIYFGEGSWLTVV.

V gene TRBV6-6 combines with J gene TRBJ1-3; TRBD1 might be the D (6 bases). Germline CDR1 is MNHNY and CDR2 is SVGAGI (reference sequence). The CDR3 covers 13 residues. The V end was cut by 6 bases, the J end by 4 bases, with 10 bases between. CDR3 nucleotide sequence: TGTGCCAGCAGCCAAGGACAGGGAAACACCATATATTTT. Amino acids: CASSQGQGNTIYF.

About this clone itself: Relative to the germline gene, one junction end is altered; a read error may explain this. The chain uses TRBV7-7 and TRBJ2-5; 9 bases agree with TRBD2. Germline V gives CDR1 SSHAT, CDR2 FNYEAQ (reference sequence). The CDR3 contains 13 residues. CDR3 DNA: TGTGCTAGCAGCTTAGCGGGGGCAGAGACCCAGTACTTC. This codes for CASSLAGAETQYF.

The chain employs TRBV18 and TRBJ1-4; TRBD1 agrees at 10 bases. This CDR3 has 14 amino acids. Unmatched junction bases numbered 0, after V lost 0 bases and J lost 8 bases. The germline V gene has CDR1 KGHSH and CDR2 LQKENI. The CDR3 region is CASSPPGQGEKLFF. Here the CDR3 DNA reads TGTGCCAGCTCACCACCGGGACAGGGGGAAAAACTGTTTTTT. Full variable domain (missing parts from reference TRBV18 and TRBJ1-4): NAGVMQNPRHLVRRRGQEARLRCSPMKGHSHVYWYRQLPEEGLKFMVYLQKENIIDESGMPKERFSAEFPKEGPSILRIQQVVRGDSAAYFCASSPPGQGEKLFFGSGTQLSVL.